This is a list of T cell receptor beta chains from one sample in a study of OX40 agonist ivuxolimab in advanced cancers. The method was immunoSEQ multiplex PCR; TCRdb's version includes in-frame clones alone and lacks a portion of them. The sample holds some 51,000 clones, around nine tenths seen once. Sample: CD4+ or CD8+ T cells sorted from blood, taken in a trial of the OX40 agonist ivuxolimab. The receptors were gathered from an adult with an advanced solid tumor such as melanoma, head and neck, liver or kidney cancer. Each CDR3 is given with its conserved first and last residue. A D gene is named only where the DNA matches it firmly. Only part of the rows carry a size: once, few, many, or a class if the clone is expanded.

D gene,V gene,clone size,J gene,CDR3 protein,CDR3 DNA
TRBD1,TRBV27,few,TRBJ1-2,CASRAGQDYGYTF,TGTGCCAGCAGGGCCGGACAGGACTATGGCTACACCTTC
-,TRBV7-2,-,TRBJ2-5,CASSSFQDQETQYF,TGTGCCAGCAGCTCATTTCAGGACCAAGAGACCCAGTACTTC
TRBD2,TRBV7-8,few,TRBJ2-1,CASSLVASGGSYNEQFF,TGTGCCAGCAGCTTAGTCGCTAGCGGGGGTTCCTACAATGAGCAGTTCTTC
TRBD1,TRBV13,once,TRBJ2-1,CASSYRGMNEQFF,TGTGCCAGCAGCTACAGGGGAATGAATGAGCAGTTCTTC
TRBD2,TRBV27,-,TRBJ2-2,CASSLNLAGGISTGELFF,TGTGCCAGCAGTTTGAATCTAGCGGGGGGTATTTCGACCGGGGAGCTGTTTTTT
-,TRBV5-6,-,TRBJ2-7,CASSLGLGSYEQYF,TGTGCCAGCAGCTTGGGCCTGGGCTCCTACGAGCAGTACTTC
-,TRBV2,-,TRBJ1-4,CASSEVEWDEKLFF,TGTGCCAGCAGTGAAGTCGAGTGGGATGAAAAACTGTTTTTT
-,TRBV27,-,TRBJ2-7,CASSPYPTGLGYEQYF,TGTGCCAGCAGTCCTTACCCGACTGGGTTGGGCTACGAGCAGTACTTC
-,TRBV4-3,-,TRBJ2-7,CASSHTSSYEQYF,TGCGCCAGCAGCCACACGTCCTCCTACGAGCAGTACTTC
-,TRBV19,-,TRBJ1-1,CASSIDRVGRNTEAFF,TGTGCCAGTAGTATAGATCGGGTGGGGCGGAACACTGAAGCTTTCTTT
-,TRBV20-1,-,TRBJ1-4,CSALWDEKLFF,TGCAGTGCTTTATGGGATGAAAAACTGTTTTTT
-,TRBV18,few,TRBJ2-7,CASFDHADGEQYF,TGTGCCAGCTTCGACCATGCAGACGGGGAGCAGTACTTC
-,TRBV28,once,TRBJ1-4,CASSVGADKLFF,TGTGCCAGCAGTGTGGGGGCGGATAAACTGTTTTTT
-,TRBV7-9,-,TRBJ2-7,CASSRVEDYEQYF,TGTGCCAGCAGCAGGGTGGAGGACTACGAGCAGTACTTC
-,TRBV2,-,TRBJ2-7,CASSDMGYSYEQYF,TGTGCCAGCAGTGATATGGGGTACTCCTACGAGCAGTACTTC
TRBD1,TRBV19,-,TRBJ1-6,CATGTDYNSPLHF,TGTGCCACGGGGACAGATTATAATTCACCCCTCCACTTT
-,TRBV5-1,once,TRBJ2-1,CASSLGGGFYNEQFF,TGCGCCAGCAGCTTGGGCGGGGGCTTTTACAATGAGCAGTTCTTC
-,TRBV28,-,TRBJ1-6,CASSLITSSYNSPLHF,TGTGCCAGCAGTTTAATCACTAGCTCCTATAATTCACCCCTCCACTTT
TRBD2,TRBV2,-,TRBJ2-7,CASIGLAGAYEQYF,TGTGCCAGCATTGGACTAGCGGGGGCCTACGAGCAGTACTTC
-,TRBV27,-,TRBJ1-2,CASSLSAGNYGYTF,TGTGCCAGCAGTTTATCAGCCGGGAATTATGGCTACACCTTC
-,TRBV16,-,TRBJ2-5,CASSQRIGETQYF,TGTGCCAGCAGCCAAAGGATAGGGGAGACCCAGTACTTC
TRBD2,TRBV27,-,TRBJ2-1,CASSLSGGADEQFF,TGTGCCAGCAGTTTAAGCGGGGGGGCAGATGAGCAGTTCTTC
-,TRBV27,-,TRBJ2-7,CASSSSYEQYF,TGTGCCAGCAGTTCCTCCTACGAGCAGTACTTC
-,TRBV7-9,-,TRBJ2-3,CASRSGLTDTQYF,TGTGCCAGCAGATCAGGGCTTACAGATACGCAGTATTTT
-,TRBV19,-,TRBJ2-7,CASSRKGESYEQYF,TGTGCCAGTAGTCGGAAGGGGGAATCCTACGAGCAGTACTTC
TRBD1,TRBV7-9,-,TRBJ2-5,CASSLGTGGGETQYF,TGTGCCAGCAGCTTAGGGACAGGGGGAGGTGAGACCCAGTACTTC
-,TRBV27,-,TRBJ2-2,CASSSDLTGELFF,TGTGCCAGCAGTTCCGACCTCACCGGGGAGCTGTTTTTT
-,TRBV11-2,-,TRBJ1-3,CASSLESLVSGNTIYF,TGTGCCAGCAGCTTAGAGTCCTTGGTCTCTGGAAACACCATATATTTT
-,TRBV7-2,-,TRBJ2-7,CASSFSSYEQYF,TGTGCCAGCAGCTTCAGCTCCTACGAGCAGTACTTC
-,TRBV9,-,TRBJ2-5,CASSVTGALQETQYF,TGTGCCAGCAGCGTAACCGGGGCTCTCCAAGAGACCCAGTACTTC
-,TRBV9,-,TRBJ1-2,CASRRTGNYGYTF,TGTGCCAGCAGACGAACGGGGAACTATGGCTACACCTTC
TRBD1,TRBV30,-,TRBJ2-7,CAWSTRDRVPYEQYF,TGTGCCTGGAGTACTCGGGACAGGGTGCCCTACGAGCAGTACTTC
-,TRBV9,-,TRBJ2-2,CASSPLGNTGELFF,TGTGCCAGCAGCCCCTTAGGAAACACCGGGGAGCTGTTTTTT
-,TRBV19,-,TRBJ1-6,CASSIGSSYNSPLHF,TGTGCCAGTAGTATCGGAAGCTCCTATAATTCACCCCTCCACTTT
TRBD2,TRBV6-4,-,TRBJ2-1,CASALSGGYNEQFF,TGTGCCAGTGCTCTTAGCGGGGGGTACAATGAGCAGTTCTTC
-,TRBV27,-,TRBJ1-4,CASSPGEVATNEKLFF,TGTGCCAGCAGCCCTGGGGAAGTGGCAACTAATGAAAAACTGTTTTTT
-,TRBV10-3,-,TRBJ2-6,CAISESGLTGANVLTF,TGTGCCATCAGTGAGTCCGGACTAACTGGGGCCAACGTCCTGACTTTC
-,TRBV6-5,-,TRBJ2-3,CASRRFDVVTDTQYF,TGTGCCAGTCGAAGGTTTGACGTGGTCACAGATACGCAGTATTTT
-,TRBV9,-,TRBJ1-3,CASSAGRNSGNTIYF,TGTGCCAGCAGCGCGGGACGGAACTCTGGAAACACCATATATTTT
-,TRBV30,-,TRBJ2-7,CAWSSINYEQYF,TGTGCCTGGAGTTCGATAAACTACGAGCAGTACTTC
-,TRBV7-9,-,TRBJ1-1,CASSMEASTEAFF,TGTGCCAGCAGCATGGAGGCGAGCACTGAAGCTTTCTTT